This passage covers 27 T cell receptor beta chains from one sample sequenced in a study of identical twins. Each CDR3 protein gets one entry after TCRdb re-called the 5' RACE reads with MiXCR. The table shows some 20,000 distinct CDR3 sequences, with less than 70% occurring only once. The source material was memory (CD45RO+) T cells sorted from blood. Receptors originate from a woman aged 18-30 years in good health. This table probably holds off-target reads from a library built for another chain.

The chain carries TRBV5-5 and TRBJ2-4; TRBD1 agrees at 8 bases. Germline CDR1 reads SGHKS; CDR2 reads YYEKEE (reference sequence). The CDR3 length is 13 residues. The ends lost 4 bases at V and 6 bases at J; junction bases unmatched: 3. This CDR3 reads CASSRTGTNIQYF. For the CDR3, the DNA is TGTGCCAGCAGCCGGACAGGGACAAACATTCAGTACTTC.

The rearrangement links TRBV2 to TRBJ2-7; D gene uncertain. Trimming pared 6 bases from V and 1 base from J, leaving 19 bases between. The CDR3 has 16 residues. Germline lookup yields CDR1 SNHLY and CDR2 FYNNEI. The CDR3 here is CASRKPPETVSYEQYF. DNA for the CDR3: TGTGCCAGCAGAAAACCGCCTGAGACCGTTTCCTACGAGCAGTACTTC.

The rearrangement joins TRBV20-1 to TRBJ2-1, with 13 bases aligning to TRBD2. The V and J ends lost 4 bases and 10 bases, in that order; junction bases with no gene match: 7. There are 14 residues in the CDR3. CDR1 and CDR2 from the germline V gene are DFQATT and SNEGSKA (reference sequence). As DNA, the CDR3 is TGCAGTGCTACTCGACTAGCGGGAGGTAGGGAGCAGTTCTTC. Translated, it gives CSATRLAGGREQFF.

The chain joins TRBV9 to TRBJ2-7, with no clear D. The ends were cut back, 0 bases at V and 4 bases at J, with 8 bases in the middle. The CDR3 contains 13 residues. Germline V gene lookup returns CDR1 SGDLS and CDR2 YYNGEE. This chain's CDR3 is CASSVGIQYEQYF. CDR3 coding DNA: TGTGCCAGCAGCGTAGGGATTCAGTACGAGCAGTACTTC.

The chain links TRBV19 to TRBJ2-2; tentative D call: TRBD1 (6 bases). Trimming left V 3 bases short and J 4 bases short, with 9 bases between. Per germline, CDR1 LNHDA and CDR2 SQIVND (reference sequence). The CDR3 extends over 14 amino acids. The CDR3, as DNA: TGTGCCAGTAGTATGGCCAGGGGCACCGGGGAGCTGTTTTTT. Translated: CASSMARGTGELFF.

V gene TRBV5-1 combines with J gene TRBJ2-1; the D gene is possibly TRBD1 (5 bases). Germline V gene data show CDR1 as SGHRS and CDR2 as YFSETQ. CDR3 length: 16 amino acids. V dropped 4 bases and J dropped 2 bases, with 16 bases sitting between them. CDR3 in DNA: TGCGCCAGCAGCCTAGACGTAAGGGGTACCTACAATGAGCAGTTCTTC. This gives the protein CASSLDVRGTYNEQFF.

This clonotype was counted only a few times. V and J are TRBV20-1 and TRBJ2-1, with 7 nucleotides matching TRBD2. With V trimmed by 0 bases and J by 3 bases, 2 bases remained unmatched. Germline values: CDR1 DFQATT, CDR2 SNEGSKA (reference sequence). The CDR3 contains 14 residues. In DNA form, the CDR3 reads TGCAGTGCTAGAGAGCCTAGCGGCTACAATGAGCAGTTCTTC. Protein sequence: CSAREPSGYNEQFF.

The chain recombines TRBV5-4 with TRBJ2-2; 9 nucleotides match TRBD1. The junction had 3 bases not matched to a gene; V was cut back by 4 bases and J by 5 bases. CDR1 and CDR2 (germline): SGHNT, YYREEE (reference sequence). CDR3 size: 14 residues. CDR3 DNA sequence: TGTGCCAGCAGCGACAGGGGGAGAACCGGGGAGCTGTTTTTT. Its protein product is CASSDRGRTGELFF. The variable domain in full, with the rest retrieved from reference TRBV5-4 and TRBJ2-2, is ETGVTQSPTHLIKTRGQQVTLRCSSQSGHNTVSWYQQALGQGPQFIFQYYREEENGRGNFPPRFSGLQFPNYSSELNVNALELDDSALYLCASSDRGRTGELFFGEGSRLTVL.

The J gene is TRBJ2-2, the V gene TRBV10-3, with 10 bases aligning to TRBD2. Looked up from germline, CDR1 is ENHRY and CDR2 is SYGVKD. The CDR3 length is 16 residues. Trimming cost V 2 bases and J 5 bases; bases outside gene matches: 5. The CDR3 DNA reads TGTGCCATCAGTGAGGTTCTAGCGGGAGAGACCGGGGAGCTGTTTTTT. Amino acids: CAISEVLAGETGELFF.

This clonotype appeared once. The V gene is TRBV5-4, the J gene TRBJ2-5; either TRBD1 or TRBD2 may supply D (5 bases each). This CDR3 is 12 amino acids long. The V end was cut by 4 bases, the J end by 5 bases, with 9 bases between. Germline loops: CDR1 SGHNT, CDR2 YYREEE (reference sequence). This CDR3 reads CASSTWGETQYF. CDR3 DNA sequence: TGTGCCAGCAGCACTTGGGGGGAGACCCAGTACTTC.

This rearrangement joins TRBV20-1 to TRBJ2-7; no definite D call. The germline V and J ends were trimmed by 1 base and 1 base, with 8 bases remaining between them. Per germline, CDR1 DFQATT and CDR2 SNEGSKA (reference sequence). The CDR3 is made up of 13 amino acids. For the CDR3, the DNA is TGCAGTGCTAGAGTCCGGGCATCCTACGAGCAGTACTTC. It translates to CSARVRASYEQYF.

The chain carries TRBV5-4 and TRBJ2-3; D gene ambiguous. V was trimmed by 2 bases and J by 2 bases, leaving 9 bases between them. The CDR3 has 14 residues. Germline values: CDR1 SGHNT, CDR2 YYREEE (reference sequence). The CDR3 bases are TGTGCCAGCAGCTTAGGCCCTTCCACAGATACGCAGTATTTT. It is translated as CASSLGPSTDTQYF. Looking up the rest from reference TRBV5-4 and TRBJ2-3 gives the full variable domain: ETGVTQSPTHLIKTRGQQVTLRCSSQSGHNTVSWYQQALGQGPQFIFQYYREEENGRGNFPPRFSGLQFPNYSSELNVNALELDDSALYLCASSLGPSTDTQYFGPGTRLTVL.

The V gene is TRBV2, the J gene TRBJ2-5; D remains unclear. The CDR3 has 11 residues. The V and J ends lost 6 bases and 4 bases respectively, with 6 bases between them. From germline, CDR1 is SNHLY and CDR2 FYNNEI. CDR3 protein: CASRRLETQYF. Written as DNA, the CDR3 is TGTGCCAGCAGGCGTTTAGAGACCCAGTACTTC.

This sequence joins TRBV29-1 and TRBJ2-7, with a tentative D call TRBD1 (7 bases). V was cut by 5 bases and J by 0 bases, with 17 bases left in between. The CDR3 extends over 15 amino acids. Germline V gives CDR1 SQVTM, CDR2 ANQGSEA. The CDR3: CSVWGDSASSYEQYF. The CDR3 DNA reads as TGCAGCGTTTGGGGGGACAGCGCGTCCTCCTACGAGCAGTACTTC.

The chain employs TRBV19 and TRBJ2-7, with 11 bases lining up with TRBD2. V lost 5 bases to trimming and J lost 6 bases; unmatched junction nucleotides: 9. CDR1 is LNHDA and CDR2 is SQIVND in the germline V gene (reference sequence). This CDR3 has 15 amino acids. The CDR3 DNA reads TGTGCCAGTAGTGGGCGACTAGCGGGATCGCCCGAGCAGTACTTC. Its protein product is CASSGRLAGSPEQYF.

The V and J genes are TRBV29-1 and TRBJ2-3; D uncertain. Trimming removed 1 base at V and 5 bases at J, with 7 bases between. Germline V gene sequence: CDR1 SQVTM, CDR2 ANQGSEA. The CDR3 contains 12 residues. DNA of the CDR3: TGCAGCGTTGAAGTTCTCGGAGATACGCAGTATTTT. This codes for CSVEVLGDTQYF.

The V gene is TRBV20-1, the J gene TRBJ2-4, with D unclear. The CDR3 is made up of 13 amino acids. V was pared by 5 bases and J by 9 bases, with 17 bases between. Germline V CDR1 and CDR2: DFQATT, SNEGSKA (reference sequence). CDR3: CSAGSGPSGIQYF. The CDR3 DNA reads TGCAGTGCTGGATCTGGACCTTCTGGCATTCAGTACTTC.

This clonotype has only one observation. The chain couples TRBV29-1 to TRBJ1-2; D is ambiguous. Trimming stripped 3 bases from V and 9 bases from J, with 14 bases between. From germline, CDR1 is SQVTM and CDR2 ANQGSEA. The CDR3 extends over 12 amino acids. This chain's CDR3 is CSVDSPHPSYTF. CDR3 nucleotide sequence: TGCAGCGTTGACAGCCCTCACCCAAGCTACACCTTC.

The rearrangement joins TRBV30 to TRBJ2-1, with TRBD2 matching 9 bases. V shed 4 bases, J shed 7 bases, and the junction held 17 bases outside the gene matches. The CDR3 is made up of 17 amino acids. Germline CDR1 GTSNPN, CDR2 SVGIG (reference sequence). This CDR3 is CAWKAYIGREGRNEQFF. The CDR3 DNA reads TGTGCCTGGAAAGCATATATAGGGCGGGAGGGAAGGAATGAGCAGTTCTTC.

This clonotype was detected only once. This chain links TRBV6-2 or TRBV6-3 with TRBJ2-7, with D perhaps matching TRBD1 or TRBD2 (5 bases each). Germline V gene sequence: CDR1 MNHEY, CDR2 SVGEGT. This CDR3 has 14 amino acids. The V end was cut by 7 bases, the J end by 0 bases, with 13 bases between. CDR3 protein: CASTGTVSSYEQYF. The CDR3 DNA sequence: TGTGCCAGCACCGGGACGGTTAGCTCCTACGAGCAGTACTTC.

The rearrangement uses TRBV29-1 and TRBJ1-3, with 7 bases lining up with TRBD1. This CDR3 is 14 amino acids long. Germline CDR1 and CDR2: SQVTM and ANQGSEA. J was trimmed by 1 base and V by 6 bases; bases with no gene match: 6. The CDR3 nucleotides read TGCAGCGTCCACTCGGACAGGTCTGGAAACACCATATATTTT. Translated, it gives CSVHSDRSGNTIYF. Full variable domain (missing parts from reference TRBV29-1 and TRBJ1-3): SAVISQKPSRDICQRGTSLTIQCQVDSQVTMMFWYRQQPGQSLTLIATANQGSEATYESGFVIDKFPISRPNLTFSTLTVSNMSPEDSSIYLCSVHSDRSGNTIYFGEGSWLTVV.

The chain links TRBV11-1 to TRBJ1-2; no definite D call. CDR1 and CDR2 from the germline V gene are SGHAT and FQDESV (reference sequence). V lost 0 bases, J lost 2 bases, and 4 bases lay in between. The CDR3 consists of 13 residues. CDR3 sequence (DNA): TGTGCCAGCAGCTTAGCGGACAACTATGGCTACACCTTC. This encodes CASSLADNYGYTF.

The gene calls are TRBV6-5 and TRBJ2-7, with 7 bases fitting TRBD2. CDR3 size: 12 residues. The J segment lost 5 bases and the V segment lost 10 bases, leaving 8 bases of the junction unmatched. From germline, CDR1 is MNHEY and CDR2 SVGAGI. CDR3 coding DNA: TGTGCCACGGGAGGAGATGTGGACGAGCAGTACTTC. Translating gives CATGGDVDEQYF.

This clonotype was seen once. The chain is built from TRBV19 and TRBJ2-3, with D uncertain. Germline V lookup: CDR1 LNHDA, CDR2 SQIVND (reference sequence). Deletions cut 4 bases from V and 2 bases from J, with 4 bases between. This CDR3 contains 12 residues. The CDR3 bases are TGTGCCAGTAGTACTTACACAGATACGCAGTATTTT. Translation: CASSTYTDTQYF.

The J gene is TRBJ2-7, the V gene TRBV20-1; D uncertain. CDR1 is DFQATT, CDR2 SNEGSKA, per germline (reference sequence). This CDR3 spans 8 amino acids. CDR3 sequence (DNA): TGCAGCCTGAACGAGCAGTACTTC. This gives the protein CSLNEQYF.

The V call is TRBV20-1, the J call TRBJ2-3; 7 bases are shared with TRBD2. CDR3 size: 14 residues. The V gene end was trimmed by 6 bases and the J gene end by 0 bases; junction bases not matched to a gene: 6. Germline CDR1 is DFQATT and CDR2 is SNEGSKA (reference sequence). The CDR3 spells CSAPGLSSTDTQYF. DNA for the CDR3: TGCAGTGCCCCGGGACTATCTAGCACAGATACGCAGTATTTT.

This clonotype was observed once. This CDR3 reads CASSSPGGQYSEQFF. As DNA, the CDR3 is TGTGCCAGCAGTTCTCCGGGTGGACAGTATAGTGAGCAGTTCTTC. The V call is TRBV28, the J call TRBJ2-1; D might be TRBD1 (6 bases). Trimming stripped 4 bases from V and 9 bases from J, with 19 bases between. CDR3 size: 15 residues. Per the germline V gene, CDR1 is MDHEN and CDR2 is SYDVKM.